A selection of T cell receptor beta chains follows, all from one sample in a study of response to subunit inactivated influenza vaccine. TCRdb recomputed calls from the RT-PCR reads with MiXCR, one row per CDR3 protein. The data contain hundreds of thousands of distinct CDR3 sequences, 16% of them singletons. This specimen consisted of CD4+ T cells sorted from PBMCs, obtained roughly 24 months after vaccination. These receptors were taken from a man aged 50-75 years who received an inactivated influenza vaccine. Both conserved end residues are part of each CDR3. Fields, in order: J gene, D gene, clone size, V gene, CDR3 protein, CDR3 DNA. D genes are given only for firm matches. The size entry is marked missing in some rows and otherwise reads once, few, many or a size class.

TRBJ2-7 NA few TRBV27 CASSLIAGPPEQYF TGTGCCAGCAGTTTAATTGCGGGCCCTCCCGAGCAGTACTTC
TRBJ2-1 TRBD2 NA TRBV7-2 CASSLGLAGGLNEQFF TGTGCCAGCAGCTTGGGACTAGCGGGGGGATTAAATGAGCAGTTCTTC
TRBJ2-4 NA NA TRBV19 CASSPQGSPNIQYF TGTGCCAGTAGTCCTCAGGGCTCTCCTAACATTCAGTACTTC
TRBJ1-5 TRBD1 few TRBV6-1 CASTGQGNSNQPQHF TGTGCCAGCACCGGACAGGGGAATAGCAATCAGCCCCAGCATTTT
TRBJ2-1 NA many TRBV7-6 CASSLESSRASNEQFF TGTGCCAGCAGCTTAGAATCCTCCAGGGCCAGTAATGAGCAGTTCTTC
TRBJ2-3 NA few TRBV5-1 CASSSLQGLGTDTQYF TGCGCCAGCAGCTCACTACAGGGTTTGGGCACAGATACGCAGTATTTT
TRBJ2-5 NA few TRBV28 CASSLLGAGETQYF TGTGCCAGCAGTTTATTGGGGGCAGGGGAGACCCAGTACTTC
TRBJ2-2 TRBD2 NA TRBV11-1 CASSSIVSGLAGTRAGELFF TGTGCCAGCAGCTCTATCGTATCGGGACTAGCGGGAACGAGAGCCGGGGAGCTGTTTTTT
TRBJ2-5 TRBD2 NA TRBV3-1 CASSQGASSGRTETQYF TGTGCCAGCAGCCAAGGGGCGAGTAGCGGGAGGACGGAGACCCAGTACTTC
TRBJ2-7 TRBD2 many TRBV12-3/TRBV12-4 CASSRLGLASYEQYF TGTGCCAGCAGCCGTCTCGGACTAGCGAGCTACGAGCAGTACTTC
TRBJ2-3 TRBD2 few TRBV9 CASSVGLAGRYTDTQYF TGTGCCAGCAGCGTAGGACTAGCGGGACGGTACACAGATACGCAGTATTTT
TRBJ2-7 NA NA TRBV29-1 CSVSISSGKRYF TGCAGCGTTTCGATATCCAGCGGAAAACGGTACTTC
TRBJ1-6 TRBD1 NA TRBV20-1 CSARAIGQGENSPLHF TGCAGTGCTAGAGCGATAGGACAGGGTGAGAATTCACCCCTCCACTTT
TRBJ2-2 NA NA TRBV7-2 CASSRRRSPTGELFF TGTGCCAGCAGCCGCAGGCGGTCTCCCACCGGGGAGCTGTTTTTT
TRBJ2-7 NA NA TRBV29-1 CSVPGRGTYEQYF TGCAGCGTTCCGGGACGGGGCACCTACGAGCAGTACTTC